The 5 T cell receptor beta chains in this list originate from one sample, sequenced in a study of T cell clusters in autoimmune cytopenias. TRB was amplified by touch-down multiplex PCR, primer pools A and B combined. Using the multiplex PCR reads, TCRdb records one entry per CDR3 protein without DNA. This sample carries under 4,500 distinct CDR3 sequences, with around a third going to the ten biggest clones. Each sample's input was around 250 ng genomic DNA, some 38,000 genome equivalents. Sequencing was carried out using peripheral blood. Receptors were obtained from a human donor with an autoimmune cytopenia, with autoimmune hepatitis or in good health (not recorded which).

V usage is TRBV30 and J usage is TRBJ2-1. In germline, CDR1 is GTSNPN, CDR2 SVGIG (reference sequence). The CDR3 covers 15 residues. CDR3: CAWSAGMYSYSEQFF.

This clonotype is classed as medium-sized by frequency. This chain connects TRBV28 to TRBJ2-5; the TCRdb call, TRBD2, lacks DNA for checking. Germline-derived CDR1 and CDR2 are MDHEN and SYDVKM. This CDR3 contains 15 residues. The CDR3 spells CASSLQREVIKTQYF.

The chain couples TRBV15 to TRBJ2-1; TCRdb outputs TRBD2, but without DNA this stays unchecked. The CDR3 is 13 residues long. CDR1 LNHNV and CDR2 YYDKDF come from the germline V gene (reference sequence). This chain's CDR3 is CATSRDPSREQFF. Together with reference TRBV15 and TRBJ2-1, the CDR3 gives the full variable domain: DAMVIQNPRYQVTQFGKPVTLSCSQTLNHNVMYWYQQKSSQAPKLLFHYYDKDFNNEADTPDNFQSRRPNTSFCFLDIRSPGLGDTAMYLCATSRDPSREQFFGPGTRLTVL.

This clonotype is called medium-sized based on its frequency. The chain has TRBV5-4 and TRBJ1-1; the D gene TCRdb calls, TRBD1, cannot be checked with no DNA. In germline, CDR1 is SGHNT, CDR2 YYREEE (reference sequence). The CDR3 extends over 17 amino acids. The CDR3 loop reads CASSFGIYRDPNTEAFF.

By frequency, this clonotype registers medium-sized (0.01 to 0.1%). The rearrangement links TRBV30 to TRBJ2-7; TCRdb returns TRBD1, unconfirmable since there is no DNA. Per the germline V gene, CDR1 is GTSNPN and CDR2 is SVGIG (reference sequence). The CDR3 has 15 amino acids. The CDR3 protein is CAWSRRFRQGHEQYF.